The clone carrying this TCR beta chain was detected a few times. Its target is not known. Every donor had blood drawn once into heparin, roughly 0.11 L on average. CDR1 and CDR2 from the germline V gene are SGHVS and FNYEAQ. The CDR3 is 13 amino acids. V shed 5 bases and J shed 6 bases, with 10 bases lying between them. Every isolated RNA sample was fully reverse transcribed, so sequencing captured expressed TCRB transcripts. Sequenced by immunoSEQ multiplex PCR; TCRdb stores in-frame clones only, minus some. Of about 400,000 clones listed, 10% to 15% are singletons. The sample comes from a study of beta chain features in type 1 diabetes. Study-wide results and limits: High-TCR-expressing cells could be over-represented by cDNA sequencing. When Type 1 diabetes patients were examined, their TCRB CDR3s proved moderately but significantly shorter in all four CD4+ subsets.

This clonotype originated in a woman aged 18-35 years with type 1 diabetes. The chain joins TRBV7-6 to TRBJ2-2, with D tentatively TRBD1 (5 bases). The specimen was naive CD4+ T cells from blood. The CDR3: CASSARVPGELFF. The CDR3 bases are TGTGCCAGCAGCGCCAGGGTCCCCGGGGAGCTGTTTTTT.